What follows describes a single TCR beta chain. The antigen remains undetermined. These data belong to a study of Graves' ophthalmopathy and Graves' hyperthyroidism. Beta-chain TCR CDR3 regions were amplified from RNA transcripts. Second-round multiplex PCR came after first-round RT-PCR with HTBI primers. A single record per CDR3 protein comes from TCRdb applying MiXCR to the multiplex PCR reads. The sample shows 260,000 or so distinct CDR3 sequences, 40% to 50% of them seen only once. The CDR3 has 14 amino acids. Germline assignment: CDR1 DFQATT and CDR2 SNEGSKA (reference sequence). V was clipped by 3 bases and J by 3 bases; unmatched bases: 4. CAS ≥3, NOSPECS ≥4, moderate-to-severe activity and duration under 3 months marked donors with ophthalmopathy. Findings and caveats of the study: Most expanded clonotypes in thyroid above 0.001 frequency also showed up in blood.

The sequence was obtained from an adult man with Graves' ophthalmopathy. The sample comprised peripheral blood. The chain employs TRBV20-1 and TRBJ2-5; TRBD2 agrees at 10 bases. Here the CDR3 reads CSASPAGGEETQYF. The CDR3 nucleotides are TGCAGTGCTAGTCCAGCGGGGGGGGAAGAGACCCAGTACTTC.